The present T cell receptor beta chain was sequenced within a study of blood T cells in healthy people across ages (dated by TCRdb to 2013 to 2016). General notes on the study: In model experiments, roughly one uniquely barcoded TCR beta cDNA molecule per two T cells was captured by template switching. To avoid experimental bias, donors of different ages were distributed randomly across sequencing lanes. Using the same blood draw, the study looked at two additional independent replicas of 1 million unique cDNA reads for two donors, one aged 18 to 29 and the other aged 80 or older. The donors were divided into four age groups: young (average around 15 years), middle-aged (about 39), aged (about 61) and long-lived (82). The study measured age-related changes in TCR beta repertoire diversity using deep sequencing normalized with unique cDNA molecular identifiers. Beyond this particular receptor, the publication reports: A strong correlation was found between observed TCR beta diversity and the percentage of naive T cells measured by flow cytometry. Total diversity estimates from one million sequenced T cells were considered lower bounds and underestimates. As age increased, observed TCR beta diversity per million T cells dropped in a roughly linear way, and a significant reduction was already evident by age 40. Since profiling was done on bulk unsorted PBMCs, naive and antigen-experienced compartments could not be conclusively compared. Donor CMV infection status was unknown, potentially confounding age-related changes in expanded clonotypes. Compared with the aged group, the long-lived group had more naive CD4+ T cells, fewer expanded clones and increased TCR diversity, suggesting age selection.

The donors were some 39 Caucasian individuals from Russia, aged roughly 6 to 100 years, who were systemically healthy. Each donor gave approximately 9.3 milliliters of peripheral blood, collected into EDTA-treated Vacutainer tubes. Ficoll-Paque density-gradient centrifugation was used to isolate PBMCs, with at least 6.5 million obtained per sample. Trizol reagent was used to extract total RNA from the PBMCs, yielding at least 5.5 micrograms per sample. For every donor, an aliquot of PBMCs went through flow cytometry to measure the percentages of naive CD45RAhigh/CD27high T cells. A few counts support this clonotype. The antigen it recognizes is unknown. Base-call qualities are not available, and no considerably larger clone is one nucleotide away. Library generation was performed with 5' RACE. Sequencing was performed on an Illumina HiSeq 2500. A second PCR of roughly 7 to 11 cycles was run with a J-beta primer mix and a sample-barcoded 5' primer. Each TCR beta cDNA molecule received a unique molecular identifier from a template-switch 5' adaptor carrying 12 random nucleotides. Each sample yielded at least 2.5 million CDR3-containing paired-end reads. The Mint cDNA synthesis kit, primed by a TRBC-specific oligonucleotide, was used to synthesize first-strand cDNA from all RNA. Following uracil-DNA glycosylase treatment, all cDNA underwent a first 18-cycle PCR with the universal primers M1SS and BC2_uni_R. Per the source publication's procedure: For normalization, 1 million high-quality reads were randomly selected from each sample, with every read carrying a distinct molecular identifier. Instead of being binned into consensus sequences, reads with shared molecular identifiers were discarded. MiTCR, set to a Q25 quality threshold and the strictest error-elimination algorithm, was used for CDR3 identification, clonotype clustering and error correction. Lower-bound total TCR beta diversity was estimated with a nonparametric unseen species model using Euler transformation. The public reads were run again by TCRdb, first through fastp at Q25 and then through MiXCR, and only productive beta chains were kept. One record per CDR3 amino acid sequence lists the most common genes and DNA. These V and J calls derive from TCRdb rather than the authors' analysis. Present in this sample are about 1,400,000 distinct CDR3 sequences, roughly 59% of which were seen just once. The top ten clones comprise about 6.3% of the sample.

From the cysteine up to the phenylalanine, the CDR3 has a length of 13 residues. Only the CDR3 DNA is retained, 39 bases long and in frame from the first base. The CDR1 and CDR2 encoded by the germline V gene are SNHLY and FYNNEI. V drops 10 bases and J drops 2 bases, leaving 14 bases in between. This TCR was recovered from a man younger than 35 in good health. The sample consisted of blood. The chain was built from TRBV2 and TRBJ2-5, with the D call tentatively TRBD1 or TRBD2, each fitting 6 bases. The CDR3 sequence is CATQGRNQETQYF. The nucleotides are TGTGCCACTCAGGGGAGGAATCAAGAGACCCAGTACTTC.